These 26 T cell receptor beta chains were all obtained from the same sample, sequenced in a study of response to subunit inactivated influenza vaccine. TCRdb re-analysed the RT-PCR reads in MiXCR, keeping a single row per CDR3 protein. Among hundreds of thousands of distinct CDR3 sequences listed, around 15% were seen once. The sequences come from PBMCs from blood, collected approximately 15 days before vaccination. These receptors were taken from a man over 45 who received an inactivated influenza vaccine.

This clonotype was counted only a few times. The chain uses TRBV3-1 and TRBJ2-5, with D hard to call. Germline lookup yields CDR1 LGHDT and CDR2 YNNKEL (reference sequence). The CDR3 totals 14 residues. V shed 1 base and J shed 4 bases, with 10 bases lying between them. DNA of the CDR3: TGTGCCAGCAGCCAAGCATCTGGGCGAGAGACCCAGTACTTC. It specifies CASSQASGRETQYF.

The table lists this clonotype with many counts. The CDR3 sequence: CASSQSTGAGETQYF. The CDR3 DNA follows: TGTGCCAGCAGCCAATCAACGGGTGCAGGAGAGACCCAGTACTTC. The rearrangement uses TRBV3-1 and TRBJ2-5, with D unclear. The CDR3 contains 15 residues. V gave up 2 bases and J gave up 4 bases, with 14 bases separating them. Germline CDR1 reads LGHDT; CDR2 reads YNNKEL (reference sequence).

This chain joins TRBV18 and TRBJ2-7, with D maybe TRBD2 (5 bases). The CDR3 sequence is 14 residues long. Germline V CDR1 and CDR2: KGHSH, LQKENI. Trimming cost V 2 bases and J 0 bases, with 8 bases left between them. This CDR3 is CASSPSGNSYEQYF. The CDR3 DNA follows: TGTGCCAGCTCACCATCCGGGAACTCCTACGAGCAGTACTTC.

This clonotype was counted a few times. J is TRBJ2-5 and V is TRBV5-1; 11 bases match TRBD1. The germline CDR1 and CDR2 sequences are SGHRS and YFSETQ. This CDR3 spans 16 amino acids. The J segment lost 1 base and the V segment lost 5 bases, leaving 7 bases of the junction unmatched. The CDR3 nucleotides are TGCGCCAGCAGTTGGGGGACAGGGGGAATCCAAGAGACCCAGTACTTC. This sequence encodes CASSWGTGGIQETQYF.

The J gene is TRBJ2-7, the V gene TRBV5-1; 8 bases match TRBD2. Germline V gene sequence: CDR1 SGHRS, CDR2 YFSETQ. Unmatched junction bases numbered 16, after V lost 4 bases and J lost 4 bases. CDR3 length equals 17 residues. CDR3 in amino acids: CASSLQPTSGQSYEQYF. DNA of the CDR3: TGCGCCAGCAGCCTTCAACCTACTAGCGGACAATCTTACGAGCAGTACTTC. The whole variable domain, remainder taken from reference TRBV5-1 and TRBJ2-7, is KAGVTQTPRYLIKTRGQQVTLSCSPISGHRSVSWYQQTPGQGLQFLFEYFSETQRNKGNFPGRFSGRQFSNSRSEMNVSTLELGDSALYLCASSLQPTSGQSYEQYFGPGTRLTVT.

This clonotype was observed a few times. V is TRBV9 and J is TRBJ2-7, with D unclear. The CDR3 totals 14 residues. Trimming removed 0 bases from V and 0 bases from J, with 7 bases in between. Germline assignment: CDR1 SGDLS and CDR2 YYNGEE. The chain's CDR3 is CASSVDLISYEQYF. CDR3 in DNA: TGTGCCAGCAGCGTAGATCTCATCTCCTACGAGCAGTACTTC.

On this clonotype itself: A much bigger clone sits one base away, suggesting this may be a read error. The chain couples TRBV29-1 to TRBJ2-2; TRBD2 might be the D (5 bases). This CDR3 is 11 amino acids long. The germline CDR1 and CDR2 sequences are SQVTM and ANQGSEA. Trimming stripped 6 bases from V and 4 bases from J, with 6 bases between. The CDR3, as DNA: TGCAGCGTGAGGGCCACCGGGGAGCTGTTTTTT. As protein: CSVRATGELFF.

The V gene is TRBV6-1, the J gene TRBJ1-5, with 11 bases identical to TRBD1. The V segment lost 6 bases and the J segment 5 bases; nucleotides outside the gene matches: 6. The CDR3 contains 15 residues. From germline, CDR1 is MNHNS and CDR2 SASEGT. CDR3 in DNA: TGTGCCAGCAGGTCAGGGACAGGGGGATATCAGCCCCAGCATTTT. Translation: CASRSGTGGYQPQHF.

This chain uses TRBV20-1 with TRBJ2-1; D is possibly TRBD2 (6 bases). This CDR3 is 15 amino acids long. CDR1 DFQATT and CDR2 SNEGSKA come from the germline V gene (reference sequence). V lost 4 bases and J lost 1, with 14 bases in between. The CDR3, as DNA: TGCAGTGCTAACACGGGAGAGGTTTCCTACAATGAGCAGTTCTTC. It encodes CSANTGEVSYNEQFF.

The sample holds a few counts of this clonotype. The chain uses TRBV20-1 and TRBJ2-3; 10 bases align to TRBD2. Germline V gene sequence: CDR1 DFQATT, CDR2 SNEGSKA (reference sequence). The CDR3 totals 15 residues. The trim removed 1 base at V and 1 base at J, leaving 2 bases unmatched. Here the CDR3 reads CSARVAGGRTDTQYF. The CDR3 DNA reads TGCAGTGCTAGAGTAGCGGGAGGCCGCACAGATACGCAGTATTTT.

This clonotype was detected only a few times. The chain carries TRBV18 and TRBJ2-7, with D perhaps given as TRBD1 or TRBD2 (5 bases each). Per the germline V gene, CDR1 is KGHSH and CDR2 is LQKENI. V was pared by 2 bases and J by 3 bases, with 17 bases between. The CDR3 is made up of 16 amino acids. The CDR3 spells CASSPFQTWGNYEQYF. The CDR3 nucleotides read TGTGCCAGCTCACCATTTCAAACCTGGGGGAACTACGAGCAGTACTTC.

The chain recombines TRBV7-9 with TRBJ2-7; TRBD1 might be the D (6 bases). The CDR3 spans 12 residues. Germline assignment: CDR1 SEHNR and CDR2 FQNEAQ (reference sequence). Between the trimmed V and J ends, which lost 11 bases and 1 base, there was a span of 12 bases. The CDR3 loop is CALGAGSYEQYF. The DNA of the CDR3 is TGTGCCTTGGGGGCAGGGTCCTACGAGCAGTACTTC. Full variable domain (remainder filled in from reference TRBV7-9 and TRBJ2-7): DTGVSQNPRHKITKRGQNVTFRCDPISEHNRLYWYRQTLGQGPEFLTYFQNEAQLEKSRLLSDRFSAERPKGSFSTLEIQRTEQGDSAMYLCALGAGSYEQYFGPGTRLTVT.

This clonotype was seen more than once but under ten times. The genes are TRBV10-3 and TRBJ1-2, with a tentative D call TRBD1 (5 bases). V was clipped by 4 bases and J by 6 bases, with 12 bases between them. The germline CDR1 and CDR2 sequences are ENHRY and SYGVKD. The CDR3 has 13 residues. The CDR3 region is CAISGGREHGYTF. DNA for the CDR3: TGTGCCATCAGTGGGGGCAGGGAACATGGCTACACCTTC.

This clonotype was detected a few times. The V call is TRBV25-1, the J call TRBJ1-1; 7 bases line up with TRBD1. Germline CDR1 is MGHDK and CDR2 is SYGVNS. The J segment lost 5 bases and the V segment lost 6 bases, leaving 6 bases of the junction unmatched. The CDR3 extends over 13 amino acids. CDR3 coding DNA: TGTGCCAGCAGCTACAGGGGATATACTGAAGCTTTCTTT. Amino acid sequence: CASSYRGYTEAFF.

This clonotype occurred many times. The chain carries TRBV11-2 and TRBJ2-2; D not resolved. V dropped 1 base and J dropped 0 bases, with 9 bases sitting between them. The CDR3 spans 16 residues. Germline CDR1 reads SGHAT; CDR2 reads FQNNGV. The CDR3 DNA is TGTGCCAGCAGCTTAGTCCCGGCCACGAACACCGGGGAGCTGTTTTTT. Translation gives CASSLVPATNTGELFF.

The chain couples TRBV29-1 to TRBJ2-3; no clear D gene. This CDR3 contains 12 residues. Germline V lookup: CDR1 SQVTM, CDR2 ANQGSEA. Deletions cut 7 bases from V and 4 bases from J, with 12 bases between. CDR3 DNA sequence: TGCAGCGCTGTGAATGACGCAGATACGCAGTATTTT. Translated: CSAVNDADTQYF.

This clonotype showed up just once. The chain recombines TRBV4-3 with TRBJ2-4; D perhaps matches TRBD2 (5 bases). This CDR3 spans 16 amino acids. Germline values: CDR1 LGHNA, CDR2 YSLEER. V gave up 0 bases and J gave up 2 bases, with 11 bases separating them. This CDR3 reads CASSQEPPGTKNIQYF. For the CDR3, the DNA is TGCGCCAGCAGCCAAGAGCCCCCGGGGACCAAAAACATTCAGTACTTC.

In its sample, this clonotype was seen a few times. This chain uses TRBV10-3 with TRBJ2-2; 9 bases fit TRBD1. This CDR3 spans 16 amino acids. The V and J ends lost 0 bases and 4 bases, in that order; junction bases with no gene match: 3. Per germline, CDR1 ENHRY and CDR2 SYGVKD. Here the CDR3 reads CAISESGTGLTGELFF. For the CDR3, the DNA is TGTGCCATCAGTGAGTCCGGGACAGGGCTCACCGGGGAGCTGTTTTTT.

The chain employs TRBV20-1 and TRBJ2-3, with 8 bases identical to TRBD2. The length of the CDR3 is 17 residues. Germline V gene lookup returns CDR1 DFQATT and CDR2 SNEGSKA (reference sequence). Trimming at V came to 0 bases and at J to 2 bases, leaving 10 bases not matched to a gene. The CDR3 DNA reads TGCAGTGCTAGAGAGCCCACGGTAGCGGGACACACAGATACGCAGTATTTT. Encoded protein: CSAREPTVAGHTDTQYF.

This clonotype was found a few times. An end of the junction differs from the germline gene, which may be a read error. V is TRBV7-8 and J is TRBJ2-3; 11 bases are a match to TRBD2. The CDR3 is 18 amino acids. CDR1 is SGHVS, CDR2 FQNEAQ, per germline. CDR3 sequence: CASSLIPTSGRSTDTQYF. The DNA for the CDR3 is TGTGCCAGCAGCTTAATCCCCACTAGCGGGAGAAGCACGGATACGCAGTATTTT.

This clonotype appeared once. V is TRBV6-5 and J is TRBJ2-2; 8 positions agree with TRBD2. Germline loops: CDR1 MNHEY, CDR2 SVGAGI. The trim removed 0 bases at V and 1 base at J, leaving 7 bases unmatched. The CDR3 is 18 amino acids. CDR3 loop: CASSYSTPSGGNTGELFF. DNA of the CDR3: TGTGCCAGCAGTTACTCGACTCCGAGCGGGGGGAACACCGGGGAGCTGTTTTTT.

This clonotype appeared a few times. This chain links TRBV7-6 with TRBJ2-3, with 9 bases matching TRBD2. From germline, CDR1 is SGHVS and CDR2 FNYEAQ. Trimming at V came to 1 base and at J to 4 bases, leaving 6 bases not matched to a gene. The CDR3 sequence is 16 residues long. CDR3 bases: TGTGCCAGCAGCTTAGTGGCTAGCGGGACTGCAGATACGCAGTATTTT. Its translation: CASSLVASGTADTQYF.

This clonotype was counted ten times or more. The gene calls are TRBV12-3 or TRBV12-4 and TRBJ2-7; D is ambiguous. This CDR3 contains 12 residues. V was cut by 4 bases and J by 7 bases, with 11 bases left in between. The CDR3 protein is CASSSYIGEQYF. In DNA form, the CDR3 reads TGTGCCAGCAGTTCTTATATAGGGGAGCAGTACTTC.

This clonotype was detected many times. The V and J genes are TRBV12-3 or TRBV12-4 and TRBJ1-2; the match to TRBD1 covers 7 bases. This CDR3 region has 12 residues. V dropped 6 bases and J dropped 7; count of bases not matched to a gene: 5. The CDR3 spells CASRRTGAGYTF. DNA of the CDR3: TGTGCCAGCAGGAGGACAGGCGCTGGCTACACCTTC.

This clonotype was seen only a few times. The chain uses TRBV12-3 or TRBV12-4 and TRBJ2-5; 8 bases match TRBD2. With V trimmed by 4 bases and J by 5 bases, 12 bases remained unmatched. The CDR3 contains 16 residues. The CDR3 sequence is CASSSVSGAAGETQYF. The CDR3 DNA reads as TGTGCCAGCAGTTCTGTTAGCGGGGCGGCGGGGGAGACCCAGTACTTC.

This rearrangement joins TRBV12-5 to TRBJ2-2; unclear D gene. CDR3 length equals 13 residues. Germline V CDR1 and CDR2: LGHNT, FRNRAP. The V gene lost 1 base and the J gene lost 3 bases, with 3 bases spanning the gap. As DNA, the CDR3 is TGTGCTAGTGGTTTGGAACACACCGGGGAGCTGTTTTTT. Translation: CASGLEHTGELFF.